The clone carrying this TCR beta chain was seen ten or more times. These data are taken from a study of T cells after yellow fever vaccination. Study background: Fractions of low cell number were prepared using SMART-Seq v4 Ultra Low Input.

Making TCR cDNA involved 5'RACE template switching, which added UMIs and a universal primer site. TCRdb reprocessed the 5' RACE reads with MiXCR, giving one entry per CDR3 protein. Counted here are about 300,000 distinct CDR3 sequences, 6.8% occurring once; the ten biggest clones make up 15% to 20%. The CDR3 sequence is 14 residues long. Trimming took off 6 bases at V and 5 bases at J, with 19 bases between the two ends. Per the germline V gene, CDR1 is SQVTM and CDR2 is ANQGSEA. The material was PBMCs, obtained 35 to 50 days after the first yellow fever vaccination. The origin of this receptor is a young man who received the YFV17D yellow fever vaccine. The V call is TRBV29-1, the J call TRBJ2-5; TRBD2 might be the D (7 bases). The CDR3: CSVGRGQPAETQYF. DNA for the CDR3: TGCAGCGTCGGGCGGGGGCAACCAGCCGAGACCCAGTACTTC.